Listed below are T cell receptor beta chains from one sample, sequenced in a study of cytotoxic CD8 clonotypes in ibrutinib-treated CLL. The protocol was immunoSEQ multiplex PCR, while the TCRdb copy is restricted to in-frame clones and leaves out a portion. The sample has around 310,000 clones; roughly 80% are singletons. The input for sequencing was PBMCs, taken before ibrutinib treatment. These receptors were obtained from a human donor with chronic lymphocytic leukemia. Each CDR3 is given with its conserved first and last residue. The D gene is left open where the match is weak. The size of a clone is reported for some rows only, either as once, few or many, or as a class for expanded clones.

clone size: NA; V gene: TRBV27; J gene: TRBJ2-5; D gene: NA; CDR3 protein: CASSANRGGETQYF; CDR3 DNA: TGTGCCAGCAGTGCGAATAGGGGTGGAGAGACCCAGTACTTC
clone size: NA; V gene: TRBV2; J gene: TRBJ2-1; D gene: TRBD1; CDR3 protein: CASRDREYEQFF; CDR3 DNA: TGTGCCAGCAGGGACAGGGAGTATGAGCAGTTCTTC
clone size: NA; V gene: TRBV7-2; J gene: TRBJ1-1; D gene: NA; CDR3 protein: CASSLTSSYTEAFF; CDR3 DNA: TGTGCCAGCAGCTTAACGTCGTCATACACTGAAGCTTTCTTT
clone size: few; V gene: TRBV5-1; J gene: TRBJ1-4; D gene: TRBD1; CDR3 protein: CASSLTGANEKLFF; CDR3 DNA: TGCGCCAGCAGCTTGACAGGGGCTAATGAAAAACTGTTTTTT
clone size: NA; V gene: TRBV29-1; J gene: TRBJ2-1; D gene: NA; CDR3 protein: CSVEAIGGGSYNEQFF; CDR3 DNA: TGCAGCGTTGAAGCGATAGGCGGCGGGTCCTACAATGAGCAGTTCTTC
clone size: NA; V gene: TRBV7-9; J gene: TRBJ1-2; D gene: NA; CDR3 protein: CASSLADPPGFYGYTF; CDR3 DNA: TGTGCCAGCAGCTTAGCTGATCCTCCGGGGTTCTATGGCTACACCTTC
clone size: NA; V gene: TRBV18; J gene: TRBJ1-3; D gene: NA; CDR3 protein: CASSARESGNTIYF; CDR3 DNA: TGTGCCAGCTCTGCTCGGGAGTCTGGAAACACCATATATTTT
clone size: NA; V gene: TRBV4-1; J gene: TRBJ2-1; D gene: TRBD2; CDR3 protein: CASSQDGLAGVSEQFF; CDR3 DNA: TGCGCCAGCAGCCAAGACGGACTAGCGGGAGTCTCTGAGCAGTTCTTC
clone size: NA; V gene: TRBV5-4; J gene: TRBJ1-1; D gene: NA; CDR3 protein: CASSLSQGNTEAFF; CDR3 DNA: TGTGCCAGCAGCTTATCACAGGGGAACACTGAAGCTTTCTTT
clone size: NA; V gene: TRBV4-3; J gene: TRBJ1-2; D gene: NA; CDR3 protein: CASSQISQNYGYTF; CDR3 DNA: TGCGCCAGCAGCCAAATAAGTCAGAACTATGGCTACACCTTC
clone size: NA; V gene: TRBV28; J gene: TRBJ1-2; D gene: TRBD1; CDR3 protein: CASSLRGSGYGYTF; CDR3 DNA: TGTGCCAGCAGTCTCAGGGGGTCGGGCTATGGCTACACCTTC
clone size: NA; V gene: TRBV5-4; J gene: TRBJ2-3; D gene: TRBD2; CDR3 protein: CASSRTSGSSDTQYF; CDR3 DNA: TGTGCCAGCAGCCGGACTAGCGGGAGTTCAGATACGCAGTATTTT
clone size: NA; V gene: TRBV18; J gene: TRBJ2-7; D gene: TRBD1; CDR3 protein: CASSSGTGKKGSYEQYF; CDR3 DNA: TGTGCCAGCTCATCCGGGACAGGGAAAAAGGGGTCCTACGAGCAGTACTTC
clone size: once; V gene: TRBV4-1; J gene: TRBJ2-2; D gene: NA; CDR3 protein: CASSQDQGTRTGELFF; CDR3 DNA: TGCGCCAGCAGCCAAGACCAGGGCACAAGAACCGGGGAGCTGTTTTTT
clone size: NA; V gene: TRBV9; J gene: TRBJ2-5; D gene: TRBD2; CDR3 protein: CASSLPAQREPEYQETQYF; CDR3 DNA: TGTGCCAGCAGCTTACCCGCCCAGCGGGAGCCCGAGTACCAAGAGACCCAGTACTTC
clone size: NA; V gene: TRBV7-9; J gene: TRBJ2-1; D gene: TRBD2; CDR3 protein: CASSFSLTSVTYNEQFF; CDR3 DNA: TGTGCCAGCAGCTTCTCCCTGACTAGCGTTACCTACAATGAGCAGTTCTTC
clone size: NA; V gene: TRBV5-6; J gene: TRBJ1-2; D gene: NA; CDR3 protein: CASSPNKYRLTYGYTF; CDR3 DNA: TGTGCCAGCAGCCCAAACAAATACAGATTAACCTATGGCTACACCTTC
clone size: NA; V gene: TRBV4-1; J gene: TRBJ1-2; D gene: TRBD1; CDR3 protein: CASSLRDRGQEGYTF; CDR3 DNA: TGCGCCAGCAGCCTACGGGACAGGGGGCAGGAGGGCTACACCTTC
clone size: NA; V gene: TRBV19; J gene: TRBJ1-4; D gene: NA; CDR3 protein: CASSKGAREKLFF; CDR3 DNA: TGTGCCAGTAGTAAAGGGGCGAGGGAAAAACTGTTTTTT
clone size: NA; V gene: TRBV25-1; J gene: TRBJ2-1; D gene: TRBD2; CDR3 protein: CASSKSPSGIVDEQFF; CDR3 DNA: TGTGCCAGCAGTAAGAGCCCTAGCGGGATAGTCGATGAGCAGTTCTTC
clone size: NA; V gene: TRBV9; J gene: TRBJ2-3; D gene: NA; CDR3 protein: CASSFGGRTDTQYF; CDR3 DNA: TGTGCCAGCAGCTTTGGGGGGAGAACAGATACGCAGTATTTT
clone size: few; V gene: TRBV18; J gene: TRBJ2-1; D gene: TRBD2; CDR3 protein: CASSPGLAGVNEQFF; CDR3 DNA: TGTGCCAGCTCACCCGGGCTAGCGGGAGTCAATGAGCAGTTCTTC
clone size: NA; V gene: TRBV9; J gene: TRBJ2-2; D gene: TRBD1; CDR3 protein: CASSGTGGPRKTGELFF; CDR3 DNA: TGTGCCAGCAGTGGAACAGGGGGCCCGCGGAAGACCGGGGAGCTGTTTTTT
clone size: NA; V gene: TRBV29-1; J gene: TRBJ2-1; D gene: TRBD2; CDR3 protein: CSVLAGEYNEQFF; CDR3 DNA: TGCAGCGTCCTAGCGGGGGAATACAATGAGCAGTTCTTC
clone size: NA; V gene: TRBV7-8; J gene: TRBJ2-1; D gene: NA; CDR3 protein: CASSLEGTYNEQFF; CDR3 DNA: TGTGCCAGCAGCTTGGAGGGAACCTACAATGAGCAGTTCTTC
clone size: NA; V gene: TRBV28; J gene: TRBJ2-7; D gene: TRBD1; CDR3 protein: CASMRVKWTGAVGTYEQYF; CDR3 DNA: TGTGCCAGCATGAGAGTTAAATGGACAGGGGCAGTAGGAACCTACGAGCAGTACTTC
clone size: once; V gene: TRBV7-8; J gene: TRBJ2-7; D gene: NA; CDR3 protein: CASSSTAAHTRYEQYF; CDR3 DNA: TGTGCCAGCAGCTCAACGGCAGCCCATACCCGCTACGAGCAGTACTTC
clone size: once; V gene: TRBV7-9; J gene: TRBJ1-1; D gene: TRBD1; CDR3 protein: CASSLPSWTGEENEAFF; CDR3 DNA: TGTGCCAGCAGCTTACCCTCCTGGACAGGGGAGGAGAATGAAGCTTTCTTT
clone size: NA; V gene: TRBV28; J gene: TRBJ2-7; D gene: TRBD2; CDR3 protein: CASIQNVPAGGLEQYF; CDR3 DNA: TGTGCCAGCATCCAAAACGTACCCGCGGGAGGACTCGAGCAGTACTTC
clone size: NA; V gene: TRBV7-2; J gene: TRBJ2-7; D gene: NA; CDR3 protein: CASSGSGVGEQYF; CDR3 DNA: TGTGCCAGCAGCGGATCGGGAGTAGGCGAGCAGTACTTC
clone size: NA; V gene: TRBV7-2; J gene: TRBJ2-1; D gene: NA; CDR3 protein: CASSLPLPHLYYEQFF; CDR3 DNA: TGTGCCAGCAGCTTACCCCTTCCCCACCTCTATTATGAGCAGTTCTTC
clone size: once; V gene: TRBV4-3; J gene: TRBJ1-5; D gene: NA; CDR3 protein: CASSQDRKQPQHF; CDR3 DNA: TGCGCCAGCAGCCAAGATAGAAAGCAGCCCCAGCATTTT
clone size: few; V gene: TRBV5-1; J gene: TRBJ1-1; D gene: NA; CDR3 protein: CASSLVIRGKENTEAFF; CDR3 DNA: TGCGCCAGCAGCTTGGTGATTCGGGGGAAAGAGAACACTGAAGCTTTCTTT
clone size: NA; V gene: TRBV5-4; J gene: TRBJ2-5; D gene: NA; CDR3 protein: CASRGAGETQYF; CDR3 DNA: TGTGCCAGCAGGGGGGCTGGGGAGACCCAGTACTTC
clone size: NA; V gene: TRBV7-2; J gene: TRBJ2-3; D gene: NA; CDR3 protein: CASSQVVGGPDTQYF; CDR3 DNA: TGTGCCAGCAGCCAAGTGGTAGGTGGCCCAGATACGCAGTATTTT
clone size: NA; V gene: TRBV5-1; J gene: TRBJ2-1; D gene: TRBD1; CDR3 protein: CASSFYGTVGNEQFF; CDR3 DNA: TGCGCCAGCAGCTTTTACGGGACAGTCGGCAATGAGCAGTTCTTC
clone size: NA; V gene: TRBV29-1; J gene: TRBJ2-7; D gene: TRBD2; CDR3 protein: CSVGLAVSSYEQYF; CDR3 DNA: TGCAGCGTTGGACTAGCTGTAAGCTCCTACGAGCAGTACTTC
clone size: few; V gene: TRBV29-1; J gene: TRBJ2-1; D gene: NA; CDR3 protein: CSAPELRGNEQFF; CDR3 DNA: TGCAGCGCGCCCGAACTTCGAGGCAATGAGCAGTTCTTC
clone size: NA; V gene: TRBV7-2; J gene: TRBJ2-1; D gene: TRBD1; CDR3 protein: CASSLQTGGDEQFF; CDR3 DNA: TGTGCCAGCAGCTTACAGACAGGGGGCGATGAGCAGTTCTTC
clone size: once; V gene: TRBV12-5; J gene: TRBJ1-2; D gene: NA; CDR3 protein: CASGLGTNYGYTF; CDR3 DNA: TGTGCTAGTGGTTTAGGCACAAACTATGGCTACACCTTC
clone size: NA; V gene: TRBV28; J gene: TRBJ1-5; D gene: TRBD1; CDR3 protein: CASSPGTDHQPQHF; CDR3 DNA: TGTGCCAGCAGTCCCGGGACAGATCATCAGCCCCAGCATTTT
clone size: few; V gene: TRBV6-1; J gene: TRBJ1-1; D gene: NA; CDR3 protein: CASSGEKIYWTASMNTEAFF; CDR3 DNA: TGTGCCAGCAGTGGCGAAAAAATCTATTGGACAGCCTCAATGAACACTGAAGCTTTCTTT
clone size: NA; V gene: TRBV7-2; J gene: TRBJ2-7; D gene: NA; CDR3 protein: CASSLTGQTYEQYF; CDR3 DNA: TGTGCCAGCAGCTTAACGGGGCAGACCTACGAGCAGTACTTC
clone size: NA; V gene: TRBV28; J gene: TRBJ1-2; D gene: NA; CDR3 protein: CASSWVGQGKGGYTF; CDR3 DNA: TGTGCCAGCAGTTGGGTCGGGCAGGGGAAGGGTGGCTACACCTTC
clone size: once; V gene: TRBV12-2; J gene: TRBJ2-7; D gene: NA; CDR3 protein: CASRLAGLGTSHEQYF; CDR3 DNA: TGTGCAAGTCGCTTAGCGGGGCTGGGGACTAGCCACGAGCAGTACTTC
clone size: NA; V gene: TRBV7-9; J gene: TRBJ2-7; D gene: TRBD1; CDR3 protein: CASSYQGAYEQYF; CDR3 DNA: TGTGCCAGCAGCTACCAGGGGGCCTACGAGCAGTACTTC
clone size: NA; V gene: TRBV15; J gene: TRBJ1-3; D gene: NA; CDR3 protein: CATRGWSSGNTIYF; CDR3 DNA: TGTGCCACCAGGGGATGGAGCTCTGGAAACACCATATATTTT
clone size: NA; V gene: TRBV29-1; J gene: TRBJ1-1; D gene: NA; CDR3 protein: CSVALNTEAFF; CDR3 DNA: TGCAGCGTTGCGCTGAACACTGAAGCTTTCTTT
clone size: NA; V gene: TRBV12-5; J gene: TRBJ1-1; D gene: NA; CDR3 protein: CASGLVRGGDTEAFF; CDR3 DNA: TGTGCTAGTGGTTTGGTACGTGGGGGGGACACTGAAGCTTTCTTT
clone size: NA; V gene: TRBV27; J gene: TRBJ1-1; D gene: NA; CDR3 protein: CASSFNTEAFF; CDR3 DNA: TGTGCCAGCAGTTTTAACACTGAAGCTTTCTTT
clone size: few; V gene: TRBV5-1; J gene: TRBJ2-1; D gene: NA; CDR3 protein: CASSLGFETGNEQFF; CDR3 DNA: TGCGCCAGCAGCTTGGGGTTTGAGACAGGCAATGAGCAGTTCTTC
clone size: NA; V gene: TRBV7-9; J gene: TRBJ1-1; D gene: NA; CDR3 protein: CASSLEPRGRGMNTEAFF; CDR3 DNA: TGTGCCAGCAGTTTGGAACCACGAGGGCGGGGAATGAACACTGAAGCTTTCTTT
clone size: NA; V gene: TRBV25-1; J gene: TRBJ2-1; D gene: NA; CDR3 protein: CASSGLEYEQFF; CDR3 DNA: TGTGCCAGCAGTGGACTAGAGTATGAGCAGTTCTTC
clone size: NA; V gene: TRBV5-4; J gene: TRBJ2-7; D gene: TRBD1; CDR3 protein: CASSKQGSSYEQYF; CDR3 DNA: TGTGCCAGCAGCAAACAGGGGAGCTCCTACGAGCAGTACTTC